The 29 T cell receptor beta chains listed next were all sequenced from one sample in a study of CD8+ T cells in alopecia areata. Treatment given: oral pan-JAK inhibitor, 5-10 mg twice daily. Sequencing used cDNA as its template, made by extracting RNA and reverse transcribing it. Using immunoSEQ multiplex PCR, the repertoire was profiled, and TCRdb retains in-frame clones only, with some absent. Among roughly 220,000 clones listed, roughly two fifths were seen once. This material consisted of CD4+ T cells sorted from blood, taken between weeks 30 and 35, from a patient treated with tofacitinib. The receptor source for this set is a human donor with alopecia areata.

This clone was picked up many times. V usage is TRBV10-3 and J usage is TRBJ2-7, with a tentative D call TRBD1 (6 bases). Per the germline V gene, CDR1 is ENHRY and CDR2 is SYGVKD. V was cut by 6 bases and J by 6 bases, with 21 bases left in between. This CDR3 has 15 residues. The CDR3 spells CAIRGVRGTLGEQYF. CDR3 coding DNA: TGTGCCATCAGAGGGGTTAGGGGGACGCTTGGCGAGCAGTACTTC.

This clone was observed a handful of times. This rearrangement joins TRBV7-8 to TRBJ2-2; no reliable D call. This CDR3 spans 15 amino acids. Deletions cut 1 base from V and 0 bases from J, with 6 bases between. Germline V gives CDR1 SGHVS, CDR2 FQNEAQ. For the CDR3, the DNA is TGTGCCAGCAGCTTAGGAGAGGCGAACACCGGGGAGCTGTTTTTT. This sequence encodes CASSLGEANTGELFF.

This clone has a handful of counts. The chain uses TRBV2 and TRBJ2-1; TRBD2 is a possible D gene (7 bases). The germline V gene has CDR1 SNHLY and CDR2 FYNNEI. V was pared by 2 bases and J by 7 bases, with 15 bases between. CDR3 size: 15 residues. The CDR3 bases are TGTGCCAGCAGTGAACGGAGGGGGGGAGCGAATGAGCAGTTCTTC. Protein product: CASSERRGGANEQFF.

CDR3 in amino acids: CASSQGGGSWETQYF. CDR3 in DNA: TGCGCCAGCAGCCAAGGGGGAGGGAGTTGGGAGACCCAGTACTTC. The rearrangement joins TRBV4-1 to TRBJ2-5; 7 nucleotides line up with TRBD2. Trimming at V came to 1 base and at J to 5 bases, leaving 7 bases not matched to a gene. CDR1 and CDR2 (germline): MGHRA, YSYEKL. The CDR3 is made up of 15 amino acids.

The chain couples TRBV5-1 to TRBJ2-1, with 9 bases fitting TRBD1. There are 13 residues in the CDR3. Germline CDR1 is SGHRS and CDR2 is YFSETQ. J lost 4 bases, V lost 5 bases, and 1 base had no gene match. CDR3 nucleotides: TGCGCCAGCAGTGGGACAGGGTACAATGAGCAGTTCTTC. This translates into CASSGTGYNEQFF.

V is TRBV30 and J is TRBJ1-1, with 8 bases aligning to TRBD1. This CDR3 comprises 12 residues. The ends lost 4 bases at V and 5 bases at J; junction bases unmatched: 3. CDR1 and CDR2 (germline): GTSNPN, SVGIG (reference sequence). The CDR3 spells CAWKQGETEAFF. For the CDR3, the DNA is TGTGCCTGGAAACAGGGGGAGACTGAAGCTTTCTTT.

This rearrangement joins TRBV6-6 to TRBJ1-1, with D unclear. The CDR3 loop spans 15 amino acids. The ends were cut back, 1 base at V and 0 bases at J, with 9 bases in the middle. Germline V gene data show CDR1 as MNHNY and CDR2 as SVGAGI (reference sequence). The CDR3 region is CASSYLSGLNTEAFF. Here the CDR3 DNA reads TGTGCCAGCAGTTACTTATCCGGTTTGAACACTGAAGCTTTCTTT.

This clone has a handful of counts. The chain carries TRBV6-5 and TRBJ1-5; TRBD1 might be the D (5 bases). The CDR3 length is 14 residues. The germline V gene encodes CDR1 MNHEY and CDR2 SVGAGI. Deletions cut 5 bases from V and 3 bases from J, with 11 bases between. The CDR3 DNA reads as TGTGCCAGCAGTGCCGGACACGTCAATCAGCCCCAGCATTTT. It yields the protein CASSAGHVNQPQHF.

This clone showed up just a few times. The chain joins TRBV30 to TRBJ1-1; D is unclear. Between the trimmed V and J ends, which lost 3 bases and 4 bases, there was a span of 12 bases. The CDR3 contains 13 residues. CDR1 is GTSNPN and CDR2 is SVGIG in the germline V gene (reference sequence). The CDR3 sequence is CAWRRWVSTEAFF. For the CDR3, the DNA is TGTGCCTGGAGGCGGTGGGTTAGCACTGAAGCTTTCTTT.

The CDR3 loop reads CAIRKDKGNQPQHF. The DNA for the CDR3 is TGTGCCATCAGGAAGGACAAGGGCAATCAGCCCCAGCATTTT. The V call is TRBV10-3, the J call TRBJ1-5; D may be TRBD1 (5 bases). Germline CDR1 is ENHRY and CDR2 is SYGVKD. This CDR3 comprises 14 residues. V was shortened by 6 bases and J by 2 bases, with 11 bases between the two germline ends.

The J gene is TRBJ1-1, the V gene TRBV5-6, with 7 bases aligning to TRBD1. Trimming took 0 bases from V and 3 from J; bases not matched to a gene: 5. CDR1 is SGHDT and CDR2 is YYEEEE in the germline V gene. This CDR3 comprises 15 residues. The CDR3 is CASSLVDRPDTEAFF. For the CDR3, the DNA is TGTGCCAGCAGCTTGGTGGACAGGCCTGACACTGAAGCTTTCTTT.

The V gene is TRBV5-1, the J gene TRBJ2-5; the D is unclear. Trimming left V 0 bases short and J 5 bases short, with 8 bases between. Germline-derived CDR1 and CDR2 are SGHRS and YFSETQ. CDR3 length: 13 amino acids. The CDR3 loop reads CASSLERAETQYF. The CDR3 DNA is TGCGCCAGCAGCTTGGAAAGGGCCGAGACCCAGTACTTC.

This chain uses TRBV5-1 with TRBJ2-1; D tentatively fits TRBD1 or TRBD2 (5 bases each). The CDR3 contains 17 residues. Deletions cut 4 bases from V and 9 bases from J, with 26 bases between. The germline CDR1 and CDR2 sequences are SGHRS and YFSETQ. The CDR3 nucleotides are TGCGCCAGCAGCCCAAGGACACCAAAACGATCCGGAGGTGAGCAGTTCTTC. Amino acids: CASSPRTPKRSGGEQFF. Full variable domain (missing parts from reference TRBV5-1 and TRBJ2-1): KAGVTQTPRYLIKTRGQQVTLSCSPISGHRSVSWYQQTPGQGLQFLFEYFSETQRNKGNFPGRFSGRQFSNSRSEMNVSTLELGDSALYLCASSPRTPKRSGGEQFFGPGTRLTVL.

V is TRBV27 and J is TRBJ1-5; D is undetermined. Trimming removed 1 base from V and 0 bases from J, with 13 bases in between. The length of the CDR3 is 17 residues. Germline loops: CDR1 MNHEY, CDR2 SMNVEV (reference sequence). The CDR3 coding sequence is TGTGCCAGCAGTTTATATCCCCCTCGCGGTAGCAATCAGCCCCAGCATTTT. Protein sequence: CASSLYPPRGSNQPQHF.

This clone was detected many times. The chain couples TRBV7-9 to TRBJ2-5; 9 bases match TRBD1. The CDR3 is made up of 15 amino acids. Trimming removed 10 bases from V and 5 bases from J; junction bases left unmatched: 14. Per the germline V gene, CDR1 is SEHNR and CDR2 is FQNEAQ (reference sequence). The CDR3, as DNA: TGTGCCACCCAAACCGGGACAGGGTTTACCGAGACCCAGTACTTC. Translated, it gives CATQTGTGFTETQYF. The full variable domain, rest sourced from reference TRBV7-9 and TRBJ2-5, is DTGVSQNPRHKITKRGQNVTFRCDPISEHNRLYWYRQTLGQGPEFLTYFQNEAQLEKSRLLSDRFSAERPKGSFSTLEIQRTEQGDSAMYLCATQTGTGFTETQYFGPGTRLLVL.

V gene TRBV6-5 combines with J gene TRBJ2-7, with D perhaps TRBD1 or TRBD2 (5 bases each). Germline loops: CDR1 MNHEY, CDR2 SVGAGI. This CDR3 region has 14 residues. Between the trimmed V and J ends, which lost 5 bases and 0 bases, there was a span of 11 bases. CDR3 nucleotide sequence: TGTGCCAGCAGTCGCGCCGGGACCTCCTACGAGCAGTACTTC. This encodes CASSRAGTSYEQYF.

Only a few counts were recorded for this clone. The gene calls are TRBV5-1 and TRBJ1-1; D is unclear. This CDR3 has 15 residues. CDR1 and CDR2 (germline): SGHRS, YFSETQ. Trimming cost V 0 bases and J 4 bases, with 13 bases left between them. The CDR3 spells CASSLAGERGTEAFF. The CDR3 DNA follows: TGCGCCAGCAGCTTGGCCGGCGAGAGAGGCACTGAAGCTTTCTTT.

This chain connects TRBV6-5 to TRBJ2-1; 8 bases are a match to TRBD1. Germline V gene data show CDR1 as MNHEY and CDR2 as SVGAGI. This CDR3 contains 15 residues. The ends lost 5 bases at V and 6 bases at J; junction bases unmatched: 9. The CDR3 loop reads CASSLQGQVINEQFF. The CDR3 DNA follows: TGTGCCAGCAGTCTCCAGGGACAGGTAATCAATGAGCAGTTCTTC.

A word on this clone: In the same sample, other DNA sequences code for this CDR3. The gene calls are TRBV29-1 and TRBJ1-2; D is undetermined. Germline CDR1 SQVTM, CDR2 ANQGSEA. V gave up 2 bases and J gave up 6 bases, with 7 bases separating them. The CDR3 loop spans 11 amino acids. The CDR3 reads CSVEIGNGYTF. The DNA of the CDR3 is TGCAGCGTTGAAATCGGCAATGGCTACACCTTC.

CDR3 residues: CASSLGRGGPPSYEQYF. DNA for the CDR3: TGTGCCAGCAGCTTAGGTCGGGGAGGGCCGCCCTCCTACGAGCAGTACTTC. The chain joins TRBV7-9 to TRBJ2-7; 7 bases fit TRBD2. V lost 1 base and J lost 0; bases outside the gene matches: 9. This CDR3 region has 17 residues. The germline V gene encodes CDR1 SEHNR and CDR2 FQNEAQ (reference sequence).

This clone was detected a few times. This chain uses TRBV19 with TRBJ2-5; maybe TRBD1 (6 bases). Germline CDR1 and CDR2: LNHDA and SQIVND (reference sequence). This CDR3 has 15 amino acids. Deletions cut 4 bases from V and 4 bases from J, with 16 bases between. CDR3 amino acids: CASSNTGTWSETQYF. DNA for the CDR3: TGTGCCAGTAGTAACACAGGGACGTGGTCAGAGACCCAGTACTTC.

The rearrangement links TRBV7-9 to TRBJ2-7; 8 bases fit TRBD1. Trimming took 4 bases from V and 5 from J; bases not matched to a gene: 10. This CDR3 has 15 residues. Germline-derived CDR1 and CDR2 are SEHNR and FQNEAQ (reference sequence). The CDR3 region has the DNA TGTGCCAGCAGCTCAAGAGGACAGGGATCGAACGAGCAGTACTTC. This sequence encodes CASSSRGQGSNEQYF.

V is TRBV19 and J is TRBJ1-2; D ambiguous. Germline CDR1 LNHDA, CDR2 SQIVND (reference sequence). The CDR3 runs 15 residues. The V gene lost 5 bases and the J gene lost 2 bases, with 15 bases spanning the gap. CDR3 bases: TGTGCCAGTAGTCCCCTCGGTCTGAGGAACTATGGCTACACCTTC. This codes for CASSPLGLRNYGYTF.

The chain couples TRBV23-1 to TRBJ1-5; TRBD1 might be the D (6 bases). TRBV23-1 is placed among ORFs of uncertain function. Between the trimmed V and J ends, which lost 8 bases and 8 bases, there was a span of 19 bases. This CDR3 has 14 amino acids. The CDR3 DNA is TGCGCCAGCGGGGATCAGGGCCACAGGGAGCCCCAGCATTTT. It encodes CASGDQGHREPQHF.

This chain joins TRBV7-9 and TRBJ1-2; D is unresolved. In germline, CDR1 is SEHNR, CDR2 FQNEAQ (reference sequence). Trimming shortened V by 8 bases and J by 0 bases, and 13 bases separated the two germline ends. The CDR3 loop spans 14 amino acids. CDR3 protein: CASHGDSSNYGYTF. For the CDR3, the DNA is TGTGCCAGCCACGGGGATTCTTCTAACTATGGCTACACCTTC.

In this sample, this clone turned up many times. The V call is TRBV6-6, the J call TRBJ2-4; 16 nucleotides line up with TRBD2. V trimming: 6 bases; J trimming: 8 bases; junction bases outside the gene matches: 7. The CDR3 sequence is 16 residues long. Germline loops: CDR1 MNHNY, CDR2 SVGAGI (reference sequence). CDR3 sequence (DNA): TGTGCCAGCAGGGGGACTAGCGGGAGGGGAGGGGACATTCAGTACTTC. Residues: CASRGTSGRGGDIQYF.

Only a few counts were recorded for this clone. The chain carries TRBV2 and TRBJ2-3; 15 nucleotides agree with TRBD2. The CDR3 loop spans 15 amino acids. V lost 5 bases, J lost 5 bases, and 2 bases stayed unmatched. Germline CDR1 and CDR2: SNHLY and FYNNEI. As DNA, the CDR3 is TGTGCCAGCAGTCCGGGACTAGCGGGAGGAGATACGCAGTATTTT. Translating gives CASSPGLAGGDTQYF.

This clone was seen a single time. This chain connects TRBV5-1 to TRBJ2-3; 12 bases agree with TRBD2. Trimming removed 4 bases from V and 5 bases from J; junction bases left unmatched: 11. Per the germline V gene, CDR1 is SGHRS and CDR2 is YFSETQ. CDR3 length: 17 amino acids. CDR3 sequence (DNA): TGCGCCAGCAGCCCGGCGGCTAGCGGGGGGGCCTTAGATACGCAGTATTTT. Its translation: CASSPAASGGALDTQYF.

This clone was seen more than once but under ten times. V and J are TRBV30 and TRBJ2-1, with 11 bases lining up with TRBD2. This CDR3 is 12 amino acids long. Germline V gives CDR1 GTSNPN, CDR2 SVGIG (reference sequence). The chain's CDR3 is CALQLAGVEQFF. DNA for the CDR3: TGTGCACTCCAACTAGCGGGAGTCGAGCAGTTCTTC.